Detailed here is one T cell receptor beta chain. The antigen is undetermined. This record belongs to a study of shared clonotypes between healthy human individuals. Trimming shortened V by 5 bases and J by 13 bases, and 27 bases separated the two germline ends. Germline CDR1 reads SGHAT; CDR2 reads FQNNGV. The length of the CDR3 is 16 residues. Partitioning of CD4+ cells yielded a CD45RA+ naive subset and a CD45RA-negative memory subset. Measured with immunoSEQ multiplex PCR; TCRdb has only the in-frame clones, and not every one. The sample lists roughly 2,500,000 clones, under 95% seen once, with approximately 0.37% in the top ten. Overall study results and limits: The study found lower generation probabilities in non-shared clonotypes than in those shared by all four donors.

V and J are TRBV11-2 and TRBJ2-1; D could derive from TRBD1 or TRBD2 (5 bases each). This clonotype was sampled from a man between 18 and 29 years old in good health. Some clones in this sample may be carry-over from other donors' samples. What was sequenced was naive CD4+ T cells from PBMCs. Subset in this sample: CD45RA+ positively selected. This CDR3 reads CASSPDGTDLWITQFF. Here the CDR3 DNA reads TGTGCCAGCAGCCCCGACGGGACGGACCTGTGGATTACCCAGTTCTTC.